A selection of T cell receptor beta chains follows, all from one sample in a study of CD8 T cells in ankylosing spondylitis. One entry per CDR3 protein results from TCRdb running MiXCR on the 5' RACE reads. The sample lists hundreds of thousands of distinct CDR3 sequences, about 17% seen once, with roughly 46% in the top ten. The sequenced sample was blood, either unsorted or a sorted T cell fraction (not recorded which). These TCRs come from a male donor with ankylosing spondylitis. Each CDR3 is given with its conserved first and last residue. Each record gives: V gene, clone size, J gene, CDR3 length, D gene, CDR3 protein, CDR3 DNA. A D gene is named only where the DNA matches it firmly. A row's size may be missing; if present it is once, few, many or a size class.

V: TRBV6-5; size: .; J: TRBJ2-2; length: 15; D: .; CDR3: CASSYGWGYTGELFF; DNA: TGTGCCAGCAGTTATGGGTGGGGGTACACCGGGGAGCTGTTTTTT
V: TRBV29-1; size: few; J: TRBJ2-1; length: 13; D: .; CDR3: CSVGGPSYNEQFF; DNA: TGCAGCGTTGGGGGGCCGTCCTACAATGAGCAGTTCTTC
V: TRBV9; size: .; J: TRBJ2-1; length: 14; D: .; CDR3: CASSVEHSYNEQFF; DNA: TGTGCCAGCAGCGTAGAGCACAGCTACAATGAGCAGTTCTTC
V: TRBV20-1; size: few; J: TRBJ2-1; length: 15; D: .; CDR3: CSARDFNLGSNEQFF; DNA: TGCAGTGCTAGAGATTTCAATCTCGGGTCCAATGAGCAGTTCTTC
V: TRBV4-1; size: few; J: TRBJ2-1; length: 17; D: TRBD2; CDR3: CASSQVRAGASYNEQFF; DNA: TGCGCCAGCAGCCAAGTCCGAGCGGGGGCCTCCTACAATGAGCAGTTCTTC
V: TRBV12-3/TRBV12-4; size: many; J: TRBJ2-1; length: 15; D: TRBD2; CDR3: CASSPGTSGSNEQFF; DNA: TGTGCCAGCAGCCCCGGGACTAGCGGGAGCAATGAGCAGTTCTTC
V: TRBV7-9; size: .; J: TRBJ2-7; length: 16; D: TRBD2; CDR3: CASSSLGGRDSYEQYF; DNA: TGTGCCAGCAGCTCCCTGGGAGGGCGGGATTCCTACGAGCAGTACTTC
V: TRBV28; size: few; J: TRBJ2-7; length: 16; D: TRBD2; CDR3: CASSPAEELAEYEQYF; DNA: TGTGCCAGCAGTCCCGCCGAGGAACTAGCGGAATACGAGCAGTACTTC
V: TRBV6-5; size: .; J: TRBJ1-2; length: 14; D: .; CDR3: CASSYDLGGYGYTF; DNA: TGTGCCAGCAGTTATGATTTGGGAGGCTATGGCTACACCTTC
V: TRBV10-3; size: .; J: TRBJ1-1; length: 15; D: .; CDR3: CATKVDDRLNTEAFF; DNA: TGTGCCACCAAGGTGGACGACAGATTGAACACTGAAGCTTTCTTT
V: TRBV12-3/TRBV12-4; size: many; J: TRBJ2-7; length: 14; D: TRBD1; CDR3: CASSGQGGTYEQYF; DNA: TGTGCCAGCAGCGGACAGGGGGGAACCTACGAGCAGTACTTC
V: TRBV5-6; size: .; J: TRBJ1-1; length: 14; D: .; CDR3: CASSFSDLNTEAFF; DNA: TGTGCCAGCAGCTTTAGTGATCTGAACACTGAAGCTTTCTTT
V: TRBV7-6; size: .; J: TRBJ1-2; length: 14; D: .; CDR3: CASTPLAESYGYTF; DNA: TGTGCCAGCACCCCCTTGGCAGAAAGCTATGGCTACACCTTC
V: TRBV7-9; size: .; J: TRBJ2-7; length: 15; D: .; CDR3: CASSPSAESSYEQYF; DNA: TGTGCCAGCAGCCCATCGGCAGAGAGTTCCTACGAGCAGTACTTC
V: TRBV29-1; size: many; J: TRBJ1-2; length: 12; D: .; CDR3: CSVGAGYYGYTF; DNA: TGCAGCGTTGGGGCAGGGTACTATGGCTACACCTTC
V: TRBV7-3; size: .; J: TRBJ2-3; length: 14; D: .; CDR3: CASSLMGLGDTQYF; DNA: TGTGCCAGCAGCTTAATGGGGTTGGGAGATACGCAGTATTTT
V: TRBV4-1; size: few; J: TRBJ2-2; length: 13; D: .; CDR3: CASSPPETGELFF; DNA: TGCGCCAGCAGCCCCCCCGAGACCGGGGAGCTGTTTTTT
V: TRBV7-6; size: .; J: TRBJ1-1; length: 15; D: .; CDR3: CASSLEADMNTEAFF; DNA: TGTGCCAGCAGCTTAGAAGCGGATATGAACACTGAAGCTTTCTTT
V: TRBV4-1; size: .; J: TRBJ2-6; length: 14; D: .; CDR3: CASSLPSGANVLTF; DNA: TGCGCCAGCAGCCTCCCCTCTGGGGCCAACGTCCTGACTTTC
V: TRBV29-1; size: .; J: TRBJ2-2; length: 12; D: .; CDR3: CSVVGATGELFF; DNA: TGCAGCGTTGTGGGGGCAACCGGGGAGCTGTTTTTT
V: TRBV4-1; size: .; J: TRBJ2-7; length: 14; D: TRBD2; CDR3: CASSQGGTGGEQYF; DNA: TGCGCCAGCAGCCAAGGGGGGACGGGGGGCGAGCAGTACTTC
V: TRBV7-9; size: few; J: TRBJ2-3; length: 12; D: .; CDR3: CASRKEADTQYF; DNA: TGTGCCAGCAGGAAGGAAGCAGATACGCAGTATTTT
V: TRBV7-6; size: few; J: TRBJ2-3; length: 17; D: .; CDR3: CASSPDVDITGTDTQYF; DNA: TGTGCCAGCAGCCCGGATGTGGACATAACTGGCACAGATACGCAGTATTTT
V: TRBV29-1; size: .; J: TRBJ1-5; length: 16; D: .; CDR3: CSVVSGGGEGNQPQHF; DNA: TGCAGCGTTGTCTCAGGTGGGGGAGAGGGCAATCAGCCCCAGCATTTT
V: TRBV4-1; size: .; J: TRBJ2-2; length: 12; D: .; CDR3: CASSRDGWELFF; DNA: TGCGCCAGCAGCCGGGACGGATGGGAGCTGTTTTTT
V: TRBV13; size: .; J: TRBJ1-1; length: 14; D: .; CDR3: CASSSRTMNTEAFF; DNA: TGTGCCAGCAGCAGCAGAACCATGAACACTGAAGCTTTCTTT
V: TRBV10-3; size: .; J: TRBJ2-7; length: 14; D: .; CDR3: CAISEFGGSYEQYF; DNA: TGTGCCATCAGTGAGTTTGGGGGAAGCTACGAGCAGTACTTC
V: TRBV29-1; size: .; J: TRBJ2-7; length: 12; D: .; CDR3: CSVSDSRYEQYF; DNA: TGCAGCGTTAGCGACAGCCGATACGAGCAGTACTTC
V: TRBV5-6; size: few; J: TRBJ2-2; length: 14; D: TRBD1; CDR3: CASSFRQGPGELFF; DNA: TGTGCCAGCAGCTTTCGACAGGGCCCCGGGGAGCTGTTTTTT
V: TRBV6-1; size: few; J: TRBJ2-2; length: 14; D: .; CDR3: CASRGGREAGELFF; DNA: TGTGCCAGCCGGGGCGGCAGGGAGGCCGGGGAGCTGTTTTTT
V: TRBV11-1; size: .; J: TRBJ2-7; length: 15; D: .; CDR3: CASSFDLSDSYEQYF; DNA: TGTGCCAGCAGCTTTGACCTTTCGGACAGCTACGAGCAGTACTTC